Here is one TCR beta chain with its context. How the authors handled the data: Reference gene primers were amplified, and this amplification served to estimate nucleated cell counts. Sequenced by immunoSEQ multiplex PCR; TCRdb stores in-frame clones only, minus some. V, J and clone size reflect that table, while D and trimming were determined from the DNA. The sample consists of some 62,000 clones, 86% of them appearing once. Looked up from germline, CDR1 is LGHDT and CDR2 is YNNKEL (reference sequence). V shed 4 bases and J shed 9 bases, with 10 bases lying between them. The CDR3 is 12 amino acids. These data come from a study of blood T cell repertoires in COVID-19. Across the whole study: The analysed material was cDNA or gDNA that came from T cells, B-cell-depleted T cells, or PBMCs.

The sample taken for sequencing was peripheral blood. The genes are TRBV3-1 (or the pseudogene TRBV3-2) and TRBJ2-1, with D hard to call. This sequence was found in an elderly woman with acute or convalescent COVID-19. The CDR3 DNA is TGTGCCAGCAGCCCATCTGGCGGTGAGCAGTTCTTC. Translating gives CASSPSGGEQFF.